These 13 T cell receptor beta chains came from one sample sequenced in a study of blood T cell repertoires in COVID-19. Clones were read by immunoSEQ multiplex PCR, and TCRdb kept only the in-frame ones, dropping some. This repertoire shows approximately 250,000 clones, 65% to 90% found once; its top ten account for roughly 7.4%. The sequenced material came from peripheral blood. The receptor set was obtained from a woman between 50 and 59 years old with acute or convalescent COVID-19.

This clone is a singleton in its sample. The gene calls are TRBV30 and TRBJ1-2; D is ambiguous. From germline, CDR1 is GTSNPN and CDR2 SVGIG (reference sequence). The V end was cut by 0 bases, the J end by 0 bases, with 8 bases between. CDR3 length equals 14 residues. The CDR3 sequence: CAWSVAGSNYGYTF. CDR3 nucleotide sequence: TGTGCCTGGAGTGTAGCAGGCTCTAACTATGGCTACACCTTC.

This clone was seen once. The rearrangement uses TRBV4-1 and TRBJ2-3, with D tentatively TRBD1 (5 bases). The V gene lost 0 bases and the J gene lost 3 bases, with 10 bases spanning the gap. The germline V gene has CDR1 MGHRA and CDR2 YSYEKL. CDR3 length: 15 residues. CDR3 coding DNA: TGCGCCAGCAGCCAAGATCAGGCAGGGACAGATACGCAGTATTTT. This codes for CASSQDQAGTDTQYF.

V is TRBV4-1 and J is TRBJ1-5; a possible D gene is TRBD1 (5 bases). CDR1 and CDR2 (germline): MGHRA, YSYEKL. The length of the CDR3 is 14 residues. Trimming took off 6 bases at V and 3 bases at J, with 12 bases between the two ends. CDR3 amino acids: CASSRSGDNQPQHF. CDR3 DNA: TGCGCCAGCAGTCGTTCGGGGGACAATCAGCCCCAGCATTTT.

In DNA form, the CDR3 reads TGTGCCAGCAGCCACCGGACAGGAAGGCGGTTCTTC. It translates to CASSHRTGRRFF. The chain links TRBV7-8 to TRBJ2-1; 7 nucleotides agree with TRBD1. CDR3 length equals 12 residues. Germline V lookup: CDR1 SGHVS, CDR2 FQNEAQ. With V trimmed by 5 bases and J by 15 bases, 10 bases remained unmatched.

The chain couples TRBV9 to TRBJ1-3; TRBD1 is a possible D gene (5 bases). With 4 bases removed from V and 2 bases from J, the gap between germline ends came to 10 bases. The length of the CDR3 is 14 residues. The germline V gene encodes CDR1 SGDLS and CDR2 YYNGEE. CDR3 residues: CASSPRVTGNTIYF. CDR3 coding DNA: TGTGCCAGCAGCCCCAGGGTGACTGGAAACACCATATATTTT.

The chain carries TRBV27 and TRBJ1-2; 10 nucleotides match TRBD1. Germline V lookup: CDR1 MNHEY, CDR2 SMNVEV (reference sequence). The junction had 10 bases not matched to a gene; V was cut back by 5 bases and J by 7 bases. The CDR3 is 15 residues long. The CDR3 sequence is CASSPTGGRNVGYTF. The DNA of the CDR3 is TGTGCCAGCAGTCCGACAGGGGGCCGCAATGTTGGCTACACCTTC.

This rearrangement joins TRBV27 to TRBJ2-5, with D possibly matching TRBD2 (6 bases). Trimming left V 3 bases short and J 7 bases short, with 18 bases between. The CDR3 has 15 residues. CDR1 is MNHEY and CDR2 is SMNVEV in the germline V gene (reference sequence). The CDR3 is CASSLGGGVQGTQYF. CDR3 nucleotides: TGTGCCAGCAGTTTGGGTGGAGGGGTCCAGGGGACCCAGTACTTC.

The rearrangement links TRBV4-1 to TRBJ2-3; 7 nucleotides line up with TRBD2. With 0 bases clipped from V and 1 base from J, the junction kept 4 bases outside the gene matches. Germline V gene lookup returns CDR1 MGHRA and CDR2 YSYEKL. The CDR3 is made up of 16 amino acids. The CDR3, as DNA: TGCGCCAGCAGCCAAGATGGGAGGGTTGGCACAGATACGCAGTATTTT. This gives the protein CASSQDGRVGTDTQYF.

There are a few counts of this clone. The chain couples TRBV18 to TRBJ2-1; TRBD2 might be the D (6 bases). Looked up from germline, CDR1 is KGHSH and CDR2 is LQKENI. There are 15 residues in the CDR3. V lost 0 bases and J 10 bases, leaving 16 bases between the germline ends. For the CDR3, the DNA is TGTGCCAGCTCACCACCGGCAACAGGAGGGGACGAGCAGTTCTTC. Amino acid sequence: CASSPPATGGDEQFF.

The chain uses TRBV7-9 and TRBJ1-4, with 9 bases that match TRBD1. Germline CDR1 and CDR2: SEHNR and FQNEAQ (reference sequence). Trimming cost V 5 bases and J 5 bases; bases outside gene matches: 6. The CDR3 loop spans 15 amino acids. The CDR3 is CASSQTGGRNEKLFF. CDR3 DNA: TGTGCCAGCAGCCAGACAGGGGGAAGGAATGAAAAACTGTTTTTT.

The rearrangement joins TRBV5-4 to TRBJ2-7, with a weak D call TRBD2 (5 bases). CDR1 is SGHNT and CDR2 is YYREEE in the germline V gene (reference sequence). Trimming took 4 bases from V and 1 from J, leaving 12 bases between them. This CDR3 is built from 14 residues. The CDR3 reads CASSTLSGSYEQYF. In nucleotides, the CDR3 is TGTGCCAGCAGCACCCTAAGCGGTTCCTACGAGCAGTACTTC.

V gene TRBV6-6 combines with J gene TRBJ2-1, with TRBD2 identical over 7 bases. This CDR3 has 11 residues. Germline loops: CDR1 MNHNY, CDR2 SVGAGI (reference sequence). V was pared by 8 bases and J by 11 bases, with 6 bases of the junction left unmatched. Here the CDR3 DNA reads TGTGCCAGCCATCGAGCGGGGCAGCAGTTCTTC. As protein: CASHRAGQQFF.

This chain links TRBV13 with TRBJ2-5; TRBD2 aligns across 10 bases. CDR1 is PRHDT, CDR2 FYEKMQ, per germline (reference sequence). The CDR3 consists of 16 residues. With V trimmed by 4 bases and J by 1 base, 6 bases remained unmatched. DNA for the CDR3: TGTGCCAGCAGCTGGAGACTAGCGGGTTTCCAAGAGACCCAGTACTTC. Translated, it gives CASSWRLAGFQETQYF.